What follows are 3 T cell receptor beta chains derived from one specimen sequenced in a study of control samples from healthy donors and cancer patients (dated by TCRdb to about 2020). Receptors were amplified or captured by the immunoSEQ multiplex PCR assay. This immuneACCESS table, as held by TCRdb, lists in-frame sequences with V and J called but not all clones. Of the missing ones, under half trace to an unresolved V gene in checked studies; the others have no known cause. The sample has 400,000 to 450,000 clones on record, 80% to 95% of them singletons. The ten most abundant clones make up just under 6.5% of the sample. The specimen was PBMCs. Source of these receptors: a man between 40 and 49 years old with head and neck cancer.

Of note for this clone: The same CDR3 can be traced to other DNA sequences in this sample. The chain is built from TRBV4-1 and TRBJ1-5; D is ambiguous. Germline-derived CDR1 and CDR2 are MGHRA and YSYEKL. Trimming pared 3 bases from V and 4 bases from J, leaving 10 bases between. This CDR3 region has 14 residues. CDR3 sequence: CASSHPGRNQPQHF. The CDR3 nucleotides are TGCGCCAGCAGCCACCCGGGCAGGAATCAGCCCCAGCATTTT.

CDR3 nucleotide sequence: TGTGCCAGTAGTATGGGACTCACCACAGATACGCAGTATTTT. It is translated as CASSMGLTTDTQYF. The chain combines TRBV19 with TRBJ2-3; TRBD2 is a possible D gene (6 bases). Germline assignment: CDR1 LNHDA and CDR2 SQIVND (reference sequence). The CDR3 sequence is 14 residues long. Trimming shortened V by 3 bases and J by 2 bases, and 9 bases separated the two germline ends.

The J gene is TRBJ1-1, the V gene TRBV29-1, with TRBD1 as a possible D gene (5 bases). The germline V gene has CDR1 SQVTM and CDR2 ANQGSEA. The CDR3 spans 13 residues. V gave up 6 bases and J gave up 1 base, with 12 bases separating them. For the CDR3, the DNA is TGCAGCGTCCGACCGGGGGGGAACACTGAAGCTTTCTTT. It codes for CSVRPGGNTEAFF. Combining the CDR3 with reference TRBV29-1 and TRBJ1-1 gives the whole variable domain SAVISQKPSRDICQRGTSLTIQCQVDSQVTMMFWYRQQPGQSLTLIATANQGSEATYESGFVIDKFPISRPNLTFSTLTVSNMSPEDSSIYLCSVRPGGNTEAFFGQGTRLTVV.